This TCR beta chain was profiled in a study of blood T cell repertoires in COVID-19. In the study overall: The United States, Italy and Spain supplied acute and convalescent COVID-19 samples. Sample material is recorded as cDNA or gDNA derived from T cells, B-cell-depleted T cells, or PBMCs.

In germline, CDR1 is SEHNR, CDR2 FQNEAQ (reference sequence). The CDR3 loop spans 18 amino acids. V lost 3 bases and J lost 2; bases outside the gene matches: 7. In the authors' methods: It was from reference gene primer amplification that nucleated cell counts were estimated. Libraries were prepared by immunoSEQ multiplex PCR; TCRdb keeps only in-frame clonotypes and omits some of them. The V and J calls and clone size come from that table; D and trimming were worked out from the DNA. The sample lists more than 40,000 clones; more than 75% were seen once. Specimen: peripheral blood. The J gene is TRBJ2-1, the V gene TRBV7-9; 13 bases match TRBD2. The clonotype comes from a man aged 45-65 years with active COVID-19. CDR3 nucleotide sequence: TGTGCCAGCAGCTTTGGGACTAGCGGGATAGGGCCCTACAATGAGCAGTTCTTC. Protein: CASSFGTSGIGPYNEQFF.